Listed below are T cell receptor beta chains from one sample, sequenced in a study of T cells after yellow fever vaccination. Each CDR3 protein gets one entry after TCRdb re-called the 5' RACE reads with MiXCR. The data contain under 15,000 distinct CDR3 sequences, 5.8% of them singletons. The specimen comprised PBMCs, either bulk or a sorted T-cell subset (CD4+, CD8+, memory, or dextramer-sorted; not recorded which), sampled on the day of the yellow fever booster vaccination. These receptors all come from a man aged 25-45 years who received the YFV17D yellow fever vaccine. Both conserved end residues are trimmed from each CDR3.

ASSHVDRGASQPQH	TRBJ1-5	TRBV4-2
SVAFWDFEKLF	TRBJ1-4	TRBV29-1
ASRRGQEEDTQY	TRBJ2-3	TRBV5-1
ATRDSTGSDTQY	TRBJ2-3	TRBV6-4
ASRRGDNYEQY	TRBJ2-7	TRBV6-5
SARDLSGTGSQPQH	TRBJ1-5	TRBV20-1
ASSPGQGGGQETQY	TRBJ2-5	TRBV5-5
ASSSSPGSYNEQF	TRBJ2-1	TRBV7-2
ATAGSQGGGYT	TRBJ1-2	TRBV3-1
ASSQGWTEETQY	TRBJ2-5	TRBV14
ASSLGINQPQH	TRBJ1-5	TRBV7-2